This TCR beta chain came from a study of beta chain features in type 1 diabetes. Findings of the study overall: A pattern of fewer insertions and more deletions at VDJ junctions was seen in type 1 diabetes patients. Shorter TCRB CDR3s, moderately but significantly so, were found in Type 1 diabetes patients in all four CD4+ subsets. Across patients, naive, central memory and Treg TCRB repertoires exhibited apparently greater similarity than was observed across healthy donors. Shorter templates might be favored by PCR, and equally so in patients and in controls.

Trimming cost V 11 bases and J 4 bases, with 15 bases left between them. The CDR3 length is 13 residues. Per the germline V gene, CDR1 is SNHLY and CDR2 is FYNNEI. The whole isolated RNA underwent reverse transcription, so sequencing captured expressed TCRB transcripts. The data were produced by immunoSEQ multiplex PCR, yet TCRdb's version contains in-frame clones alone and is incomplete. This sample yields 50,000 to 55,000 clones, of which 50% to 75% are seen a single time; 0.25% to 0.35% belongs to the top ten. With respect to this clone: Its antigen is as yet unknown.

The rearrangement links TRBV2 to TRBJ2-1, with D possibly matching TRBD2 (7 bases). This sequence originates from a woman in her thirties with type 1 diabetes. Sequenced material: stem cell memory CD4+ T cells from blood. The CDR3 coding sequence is TGTGCCTCGAGGGGGGGGGTTTACAATGAGCAGTTCTTC. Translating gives CASRGGVYNEQFF.